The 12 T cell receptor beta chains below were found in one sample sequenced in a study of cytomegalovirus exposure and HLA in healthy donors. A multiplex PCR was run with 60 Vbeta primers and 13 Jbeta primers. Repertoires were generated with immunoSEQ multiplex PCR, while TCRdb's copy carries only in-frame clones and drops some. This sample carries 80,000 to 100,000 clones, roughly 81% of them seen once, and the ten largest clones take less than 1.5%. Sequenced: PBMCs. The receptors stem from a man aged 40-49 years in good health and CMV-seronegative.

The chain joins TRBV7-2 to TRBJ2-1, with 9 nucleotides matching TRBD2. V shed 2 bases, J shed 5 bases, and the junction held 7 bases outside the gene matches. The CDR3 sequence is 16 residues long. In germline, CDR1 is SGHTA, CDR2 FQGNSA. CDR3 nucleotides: TGTGCCAGCAGCTTATCCAGGAGCGGGGGGCACAATGAGCAGTTCTTC. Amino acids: CASSLSRSGGHNEQFF.

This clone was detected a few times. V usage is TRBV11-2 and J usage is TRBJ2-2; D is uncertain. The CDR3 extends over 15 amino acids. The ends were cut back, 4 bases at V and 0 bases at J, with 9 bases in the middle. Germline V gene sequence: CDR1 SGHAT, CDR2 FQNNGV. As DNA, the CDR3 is TGTGCCAGCAGCTCCCCGGCGGCGAACACCGGGGAGCTGTTTTTT. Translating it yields CASSSPAANTGELFF.

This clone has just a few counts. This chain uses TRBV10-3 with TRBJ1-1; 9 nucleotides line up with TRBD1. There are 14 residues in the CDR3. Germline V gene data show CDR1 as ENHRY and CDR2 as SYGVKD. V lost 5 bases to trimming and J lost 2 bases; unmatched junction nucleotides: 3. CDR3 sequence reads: CAISRDRENTEAFF. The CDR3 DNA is TGTGCCATCAGTCGGGACAGGGAAAACACTGAAGCTTTCTTT.

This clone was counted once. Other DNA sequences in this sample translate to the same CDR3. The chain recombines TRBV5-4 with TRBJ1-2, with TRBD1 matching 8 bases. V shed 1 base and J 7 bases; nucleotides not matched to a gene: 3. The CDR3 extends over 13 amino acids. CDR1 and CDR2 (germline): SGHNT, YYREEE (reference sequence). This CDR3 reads CASSLQGAGGYTF. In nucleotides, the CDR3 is TGTGCCAGCAGCTTGCAGGGGGCGGGTGGCTACACCTTC. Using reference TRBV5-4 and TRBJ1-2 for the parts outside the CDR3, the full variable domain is ETGVTQSPTHLIKTRGQQVTLRCSSQSGHNTVSWYQQALGQGPQFIFQYYREEENGRGNFPPRFSGLQFPNYSSELNVNALELDDSALYLCASSLQGAGGYTFGSGTRLTVV.

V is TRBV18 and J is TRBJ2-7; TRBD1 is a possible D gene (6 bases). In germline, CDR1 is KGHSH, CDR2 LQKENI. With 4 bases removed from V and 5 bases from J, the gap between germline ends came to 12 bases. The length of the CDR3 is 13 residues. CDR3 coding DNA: TGTGCCAGCTCACGACAGGACGGCCACGAGCAGTACTTC. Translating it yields CASSRQDGHEQYF.

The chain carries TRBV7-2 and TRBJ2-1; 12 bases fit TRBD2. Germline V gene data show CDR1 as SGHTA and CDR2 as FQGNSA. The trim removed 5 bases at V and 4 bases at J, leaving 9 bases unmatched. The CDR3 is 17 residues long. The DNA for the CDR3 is TGTGCCAGCAGCCCGGGCCTCCTAGCGGGGGGGTACAATGAGCAGTTCTTC. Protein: CASSPGLLAGGYNEQFF.

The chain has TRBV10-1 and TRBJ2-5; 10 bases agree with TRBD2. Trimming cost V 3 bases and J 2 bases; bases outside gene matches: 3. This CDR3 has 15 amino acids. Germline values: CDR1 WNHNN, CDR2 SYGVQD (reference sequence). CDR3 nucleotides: TGCGCCAGCAGTGAAGGTAGCGGGGGGCAAGAGACCCAGTACTTC. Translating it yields CASSEGSGGQETQYF.

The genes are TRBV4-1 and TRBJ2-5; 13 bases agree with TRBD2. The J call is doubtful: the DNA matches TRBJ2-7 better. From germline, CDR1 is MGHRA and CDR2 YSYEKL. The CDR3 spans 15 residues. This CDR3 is CASSRTSGGPYEQYF. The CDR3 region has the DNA TGCGCCAGCAGCAGGACTAGCGGGGGACCGTACGAGCAGTACTTC.

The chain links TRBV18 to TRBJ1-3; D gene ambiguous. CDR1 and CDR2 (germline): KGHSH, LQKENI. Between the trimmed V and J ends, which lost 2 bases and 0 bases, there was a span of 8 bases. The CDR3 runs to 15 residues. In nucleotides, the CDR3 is TGTGCCAGCTCACCAAACGCACTCTCTGGAAACACCATATATTTT. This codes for CASSPNALSGNTIYF.

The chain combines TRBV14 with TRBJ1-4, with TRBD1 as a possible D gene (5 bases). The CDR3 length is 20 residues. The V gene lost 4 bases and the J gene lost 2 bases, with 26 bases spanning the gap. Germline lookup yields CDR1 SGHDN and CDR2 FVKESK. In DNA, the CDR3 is TGTGCCAGCAGCCTCGGGCAGGGAGGTCGGCGTCTCTCGACTAATGAAAAACTGTTTTTT. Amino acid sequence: CASSLGQGGRRLSTNEKLFF.

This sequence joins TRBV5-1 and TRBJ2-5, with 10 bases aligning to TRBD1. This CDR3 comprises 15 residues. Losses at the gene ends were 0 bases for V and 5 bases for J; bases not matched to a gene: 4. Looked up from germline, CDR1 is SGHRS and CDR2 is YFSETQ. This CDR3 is CASSLGGQGTETQYF. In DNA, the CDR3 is TGCGCCAGCAGCTTGGGGGGACAGGGGACGGAGACCCAGTACTTC.

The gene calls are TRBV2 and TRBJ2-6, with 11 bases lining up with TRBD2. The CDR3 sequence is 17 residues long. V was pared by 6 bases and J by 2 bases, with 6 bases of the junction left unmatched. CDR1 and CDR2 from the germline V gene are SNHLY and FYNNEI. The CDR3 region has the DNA TGTGCCAGCAGAGTTAGCGGGGGGGCAACTGGGGCCAACGTCCTGACTTTC. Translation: CASRVSGGATGANVLTF.